What follows describes a single T cell receptor (beta chain). The antigen it recognizes is unknown. Nothing much larger sits one base from this clone, and base qualities are not available. The data originate from a study of T cell repertoires in Merkel cell carcinoma (dated 2019 in TCRdb). Broadly, across the study: Patients who had received intralesional immunotherapy or systemic immune checkpoint blockade prior to the biopsy were excluded. MCPyV-specific clonotypes were first defined by tetramer sorting, cloning and paired TCR sequencing of expanded tumor-infiltrating lymphocytes. A diagnosis of MCPyV-positive Merkel cell carcinoma and successful in vitro expansion of tumor-infiltrating lymphocytes were required for inclusion.

TRB CDR3 sequencing and data processing of tumor genomic DNA were performed with the immunoSEQ assay. The clones in this table, taken by TCRdb from immuneACCESS, are in-frame only. Not every clone is retained; where verified, under half of the shortfall comes from an unresolved V gene, and the cause of the rest is unknown. Recorded for this sample are about 14,000 clones; approximately 73% of them occurred a single time. More than 15% of the sample belongs to the ten largest clones. General findings and caveats noted by the study authors: Normal tissue biopsies were not studied.

The V and J ends are trimmed by 9 bases and 0 bases, leaving 11 bases between them. The CDR3 runs 13 amino acids, cysteine and phenylalanine included. CDR3 DNA is the only sequence kept; it has 39 bases, read in frame from the first base. CDR1 and CDR2 are read off the germline V gene as MNHEY and SVGAGI. Biopsy-confirmed MCPyV-positive Merkel cell carcinoma was present in the study subjects, and positive serum antibodies to T-antigen were found in every subject. Five or six adjacent 10-micron frozen tumor sections were used for genomic DNA extraction without cell sorting or culture. Optimal cutting temperature compound was used to freeze tumor biopsy tissue measuring roughly 5 x 5 x 5 mm. In the frozen biopsy, scout sections stained with hematoxylin and eosin confirmed plenty of Merkel cell carcinoma along with infiltrating cells.

The rearranged segments are TRBV6-5 and TRBJ1-1; the D gene is perhaps TRBD1, on 6 matching bases. The source material was tumor tissue. The receptor was isolated from an adult with Merkel cell carcinoma. The CDR3 in this case is CASTQGLNTEAFF. At the DNA level, the sequence is TGTGCCAGTACACAGGGATTGAACACTGAAGCTTTCTTT.